The rows below give T cell receptor beta chains drawn from one sample of a study of human versus mouse CDR3 diversity and MHC coevolution. Assay used: immunoSEQ multiplex PCR; TCRdb lists only in-frame clones, some missing. The sample carries about 83,000 clones, about nine tenths recorded once. The sequenced sample consisted of naive CD4+ T cells from blood. These receptors came from a person between 25 and 69 years old in good health. Both conserved end residues are part of each CDR3. The D gene is left open where the match is weak. Clone size, where shown, is once, few, many, or a class for clones that have expanded.

v_call	d_call	j_call	clone_size	cdr3_aa	cdr3_nt
TRBV6-5	TRBD1	TRBJ1-2	NA	CASSYGTGHGYTF	TGTGCCAGCAGTTACGGGACAGGGCATGGCTACACCTTC
TRBV9	TRBD1	TRBJ2-5	NA	CASSVGTGGWETQYF	TGTGCCAGCAGCGTAGGGACAGGGGGTTGGGAGACCCAGTACTTC
TRBV2	NA	TRBJ1-1	NA	CASSKGRGMALNTEAFF	TGTGCCAGCTCTAAGGGCAGGGGCATGGCCTTGAACACTGAAGCTTTCTTT
TRBV7-9	TRBD2	TRBJ2-1	NA	CASSSALAGGPHEQFF	TGTGCCAGCAGCTCCGCTTTAGCGGGAGGGCCGCATGAGCAGTTCTTC
TRBV27	NA	TRBJ1-1	NA	CASSLEKQGTEAFF	TGTGCCAGCAGTTTGGAGAAACAGGGCACTGAAGCTTTCTTT
TRBV5-1	TRBD1	TRBJ2-7	NA	CASSQTRDSITYEQYF	TGCGCCAGCAGCCAGACCCGGGACAGCATTACCTACGAGCAGTACTTC
TRBV5-8	TRBD1	TRBJ2-1	NA	CASSLGQGTYNEQFF	TGTGCCAGCAGCCTGGGACAGGGCACCTACAATGAGCAGTTCTTC
TRBV7-8	TRBD1	TRBJ1-2	NA	CASSSNRTGLNYGYTF	TGTGCCAGCAGCTCCAACCGGACAGGCCTCAACTATGGCTACACCTTC
TRBV4-1	NA	TRBJ2-6	NA	CASSLGGSGGANVLTF	TGCGCCAGCAGCCTTGGGGGGTCGGGAGGGGCCAACGTCCTGACTTTC
TRBV30	NA	TRBJ1-5	NA	CAWSPTAFNQPQHF	TGTGCCTGGAGCCCGACAGCATTTAATCAGCCCCAGCATTTT
TRBV7-9	TRBD1	TRBJ2-7	NA	CASSQTFGAGGSYEQYF	TGTGCCAGCAGCCAAACGTTCGGGGCAGGGGGCTCCTACGAGCAGTACTTC
TRBV9	NA	TRBJ2-1	NA	CASSGLTSPPYNEQFF	TGTGCCAGCAGCGGGTTAACTAGCCCTCCCTACAATGAGCAGTTCTTC
TRBV18	NA	TRBJ1-1	few	CASSDSENTEAFF	TGTGCCAGCTCAGACAGTGAGAACACTGAAGCTTTCTTT
TRBV30	NA	TRBJ1-6	NA	CARALGGGNSPLHF	TGTGCCCGGGCCCTGGGAGGTGGAAATTCACCCCTCCACTTT
TRBV7-9	NA	TRBJ2-7	NA	CASSLNRDYEQYF	TGTGCCAGCAGCCTCAACAGGGACTACGAGCAGTACTTC
TRBV2	TRBD1	TRBJ1-5	NA	CASSARQGAYQPQHF	TGTGCCAGCAGTGCACGCCAGGGGGCCTATCAGCCCCAGCATTTT
TRBV11-2	TRBD2	TRBJ2-7	NA	CASSIVAGGSSYEQYF	TGTGCCAGCAGCATAGTAGCGGGGGGCAGCTCCTACGAGCAGTACTTC
TRBV5-1	NA	TRBJ2-6	NA	CASSLAGASSGANVLTF	TGCGCCAGCAGCTTAGCAGGGGCTTCCTCTGGGGCCAACGTCCTGACTTTC
TRBV4-1	NA	TRBJ1-2	NA	CASSQSPGDPYGYTF	TGCGCCAGCAGCCAGTCGCCCGGAGATCCTTATGGCTACACCTTC
TRBV7-8	NA	TRBJ1-6	NA	CASSLAYPHDSPLHF	TGTGCCAGCAGCTTAGCCTACCCCCATGATTCACCCCTCCACTTT
TRBV6-5	NA	TRBJ1-2	NA	CASSQGYGYTF	TGTGCCAGCAGTCAGGGCTATGGCTACACCTTC
TRBV6-1	NA	TRBJ2-2	NA	CASSGAQGGVRVKLFF	TGTGCCAGCAGTGGGGCACAGGGTGGGGTGCGAGTGAAGCTGTTTTTT
TRBV18	NA	TRBJ2-1	NA	CASSPVGAGEQFF	TGTGCCAGCTCACCAGTGGGGGCGGGTGAGCAGTTCTTC
TRBV6-5	NA	TRBJ1-2	NA	CASSYAAGVDYTF	TGTGCCAGCAGTTACGCGGCGGGGGTAGACTACACCTTC
TRBV28	NA	TRBJ2-7	once	CASSFTVVRRDYEQYF	TGTGCCAGCAGTTTCACAGTGGTCAGGCGAGACTACGAGCAGTACTTC
TRBV5-5	TRBD2	TRBJ2-5	NA	CASSLTGGVGETQYF	TGTGCCAGCAGCTTGACGGGAGGGGTGGGAGAGACCCAGTACTTC
TRBV7-9	NA	TRBJ1-2	NA	CASSLETGNYGYTF	TGTGCCAGCAGCTTAGAAACCGGTAACTATGGCTACACCTTC
TRBV5-6	NA	TRBJ1-1	NA	CASSQAGNTEAFF	TGTGCCAGCAGCCAGGCGGGGAACACTGAAGCTTTCTTT
TRBV4-1	NA	TRBJ2-5	NA	CASSQGPGPGQETQYF	TGCGCCAGCAGCCAAGGGCCAGGGCCTGGCCAAGAGACCCAGTACTTC
TRBV19	TRBD1	TRBJ1-1	NA	CASSNPGTGNTEAFF	TGTGCCAGTAGTAATCCTGGGACAGGCAACACTGAAGCTTTCTTT
TRBV28	TRBD1	TRBJ2-7	NA	CASSSGAGTGYIGQYF	TGTGCCAGCAGTTCCGGGGCCGGGACAGGGTACATCGGGCAGTACTTC
TRBV15	TRBD2	TRBJ2-4	NA	CATSRDSLAGGHIQYF	TGTGCCACCAGCAGAGATAGCCTAGCGGGGGGTCACATTCAGTACTTC
TRBV5-4	NA	TRBJ1-6	NA	CASSLWDTPPLHF	TGTGCCAGCAGCTTATGGGACACCCCCCCCCTCCACTTT
TRBV25-1	NA	TRBJ1-2	NA	CASSQGNGYTF	TGTGCCAGCAGCCAGGGGAATGGCTACACCTTC
TRBV18	NA	TRBJ2-7	NA	CASSPRQTLDEQYF	TGTGCCAGCTCACCACGACAGACCCTCGACGAGCAGTACTTC
TRBV19	TRBD2	TRBJ2-3	NA	CASTRTSWGTDTQYF	TGTGCCAGTACCCGGACTAGTTGGGGCACAGATACGCAGTATTTT
TRBV5-1	TRBD2	TRBJ2-1	NA	CASSRLAGDYEQFF	TGCGCCAGCAGCAGACTAGCGGGGGACTATGAGCAGTTCTTC
TRBV5-6	TRBD2	TRBJ2-7	once	CASSWGRTSGVYEQYF	TGTGCCAGCAGCTGGGGAAGGACTAGCGGGGTCTACGAGCAGTACTTC
TRBV5-1	NA	TRBJ1-2	NA	CASTEGQSNYGYTF	TGCGCCAGCACGGAAGGACAGTCTAACTATGGCTACACCTTC
TRBV28	TRBD1	TRBJ2-1	once	CASSARTGRSYNEQFF	TGTGCCAGCAGTGCTCGGACAGGGCGTTCTTACAATGAGCAGTTCTTC
TRBV5-1	TRBD2	TRBJ2-7	NA	CASSFETSGYEQYF	TGCGCCAGCAGCTTTGAGACTAGCGGATACGAGCAGTACTTC
TRBV19	TRBD1	TRBJ1-6	NA	CASSTSGTASNSPLHF	TGTGCCAGTAGTACTTCCGGGACAGCCTCTAATTCACCCCTCCACTTT